These 16 T cell receptor beta chains were all obtained from the same sample, sequenced in a study of T cell responses to AZD1222 COVID-19 vaccine. TCRdb's table, derived via immunoSEQ multiplex PCR, lists solely in-frame clones and lacks some. The table has more than 150,000 clones, 88% seen once; the top ten hold roughly 7%. The sample consisted of peripheral blood, taken after recovery from COVID-19. The receptors were sampled from an adult who had recovered from COVID-19.

The chain's CDR3 is CASSLRGRGDYGYTF. CDR3 nucleotide sequence: TGCGCCAGCAGCTTGCGTGGTAGGGGAGACTATGGCTACACCTTC. This chain uses TRBV5-1 with TRBJ1-2; D is perhaps TRBD1 (5 bases). This CDR3 is 15 amino acids long. From germline, CDR1 is SGHRS and CDR2 YFSETQ. V was cut by 1 base and J by 3 bases, with 13 bases left in between.

This clone came up once. V gene TRBV12-3 or TRBV12-4 combines with J gene TRBJ2-7; a weak D match, TRBD1 (7 bases). This CDR3 comprises 13 residues. Trimming removed 5 bases from V and 5 bases from J, with 13 bases in between. The CDR3 reads CASSQTGRNEQYF. The CDR3 DNA reads TGTGCCAGCAGTCAGACAGGGAGGAACGAGCAGTACTTC.

CDR3 coding DNA: TGTGCCAGTGCAAAAGGACTCTCTAATGAGCAGTTCTTC. Protein: CASAKGLSNEQFF. The chain combines TRBV2 with TRBJ2-1; D is possibly TRBD2 (5 bases). Trimming cost V 9 bases and J 7 bases, with 16 bases left between them. The V gene's germline CDR1 is SNHLY and CDR2 FYNNEI. The CDR3 length is 13 residues.

The chain combines TRBV19 with TRBJ2-3; 12 bases agree with TRBD2. CDR1 and CDR2 from the germline V gene are LNHDA and SQIVND (reference sequence). The trim removed 5 bases at V and 4 bases at J, leaving 7 bases unmatched. The CDR3 consists of 16 residues. The CDR3 protein is CASSPKLAGGADTQYF. The CDR3 DNA follows: TGTGCCAGTAGTCCCAAGCTAGCGGGGGGGGCAGATACGCAGTATTTT.

The chain carries TRBV27 and TRBJ1-2, with TRBD1 identical over 9 bases. The CDR3 sequence is 15 residues long. V shed 4 bases and J 8 bases; nucleotides not matched to a gene: 11. Germline V gives CDR1 MNHEY, CDR2 SMNVEV (reference sequence). Here the CDR3 reads CASSSTGGPERGYTF. In DNA, the CDR3 is TGTGCCAGCAGTTCTACAGGGGGCCCTGAGAGGGGCTACACCTTC.

This sequence joins TRBV9 and TRBJ2-7, with 11 bases fitting TRBD1. The CDR3 is 15 residues long. Germline V gene sequence: CDR1 SGDLS, CDR2 YYNGEE. The V and J ends lost 2 bases and 2 bases, in that order; junction bases with no gene match: 3. CDR3 nucleotides: TGTGCCAGCAGCGTCGGGACAGGGGGAACCTACGAGCAGTACTTC. It codes for CASSVGTGGTYEQYF.

In its sample, this clone was seen once. The gene calls are TRBV7-2 and TRBJ1-5, with no clear D. V was trimmed by 1 base and J by 2 bases, leaving 6 bases between them. The germline CDR1 and CDR2 sequences are SGHTA and FQGNSA. CDR3 length: 14 residues. The CDR3 sequence is CASSLGAGNQPQHF. The CDR3 coding sequence is TGTGCCAGCAGCTTAGGGGCAGGCAATCAGCCCCAGCATTTT.

The gene calls are TRBV19 and TRBJ1-5, with D unresolved. The CDR3 consists of 16 residues. V was pared by 5 bases and J by 5 bases, with 19 bases between. Germline V lookup: CDR1 LNHDA, CDR2 SQIVND (reference sequence). The CDR3 region is CASSSAGRLAYQPQHF. As DNA, the CDR3 is TGTGCCAGTAGTTCAGCGGGGAGATTGGCGTATCAGCCCCAGCATTTT.

The chain employs TRBV28 and TRBJ1-2; tentatively, D is TRBD1 (5 bases). The CDR3 is 16 amino acids. V lost 3 bases and J lost 4, with 18 bases in between. The germline gives CDR1 MDHEN, CDR2 SYDVKM. The CDR3 bases are TGTGCCAGCAGTTTTTGGGGGGGAACTTGGACCTATGGCTACACCTTC. Amino acids: CASSFWGGTWTYGYTF.

The chain recombines TRBV12-3 or TRBV12-4 with TRBJ1-2; perhaps TRBD1 as D (5 bases). Trimming took off 5 bases at V and 8 bases at J, with 15 bases between the two ends. The CDR3 consists of 13 residues. The CDR3 DNA reads as TGTGCCAGCAGTCGTAGGGTTGGGGGAGGCTACACCTTC. This translates into CASSRRVGGGYTF.

The chain uses TRBV2 and TRBJ2-4; D possibly uses TRBD1 or TRBD2 (5 bases each). CDR3 size: 15 residues. Trimming took 5 bases from V and 6 from J, leaving 17 bases between them. Germline CDR1 and CDR2: SNHLY and FYNNEI. The chain's CDR3 is CASSPTTGAGNIQYF. CDR3 coding DNA: TGTGCCAGCAGTCCCACAACCGGGGCGGGAAACATTCAGTACTTC.

V and J are TRBV5-6 and TRBJ2-7; 7 nucleotides match TRBD1. This CDR3 is 12 amino acids long. Per germline, CDR1 SGHDT and CDR2 YYEEEE. V was pared by 4 bases and J by 4 bases, with 2 bases of the junction left unmatched. CDR3 region: CASSGRGYEQYF. The CDR3, as DNA: TGTGCCAGCAGCGGCAGGGGGTACGAGCAGTACTTC.

The chain uses TRBV28 and TRBJ2-3, with D perhaps matching TRBD1 (5 bases). The CDR3 runs to 15 residues. V was shortened by 6 bases and J by 3 bases, with 16 bases between the two germline ends. Germline assignment: CDR1 MDHEN and CDR2 SYDVKM. CDR3 region: CASSPRLGATDTQYF. Here the CDR3 DNA reads TGTGCCAGCAGCCCTCGACTTGGGGCGACAGATACGCAGTATTTT.

This chain links TRBV12-3 or TRBV12-4 with TRBJ1-4; D is ambiguous. V was shortened by 4 bases and J by 7 bases, with 7 bases between the two germline ends. This CDR3 is built from 12 residues. CDR3 region: CASSWESEKLFF. DNA of the CDR3: TGTGCCAGCAGTTGGGAAAGTGAAAAACTGTTTTTT.

This chain's CDR3 is CASSFDYPGQKFF. The CDR3 region has the DNA TGTGCCAGCAGCTTCGATTATCCGGGACAGAAGTTCTTC. This sequence joins TRBV7-3 and TRBJ2-1; 7 bases line up with TRBD1. Germline V lookup: CDR1 SGHTA, CDR2 FQGTGA. The length of the CDR3 is 13 residues. J lost 14 bases, V lost 3 bases, and 10 bases had no gene match.

The chain is built from TRBV28 and TRBJ2-4; perhaps TRBD1 as D (5 bases). V was trimmed by 4 bases and J by 2 bases, leaving 15 bases between them. CDR1 and CDR2 (germline): MDHEN, SYDVKM. The CDR3 totals 16 residues. The CDR3 DNA sequence: TGTGCCAGCAGTTCCGATCCAGGGTTTCCCAAAAACATTCAGTACTTC. Residues: CASSSDPGFPKNIQYF.